Below, 16 T cell receptor beta chains from the same sample are listed, as sequenced in a study of cytomegalovirus exposure and HLA in healthy donors. This PCR relied on a set of 60 Vbeta primers and 13 Jbeta primers. This table comes from immunoSEQ multiplex PCR, and its TCRdb copy is limited to in-frame clones, with some not included. Among 150,000 or so clones listed, roughly 70% were seen once. Source material: PBMCs. Every receptor here comes from a young man in good health and CMV-seropositive.

The J gene is TRBJ2-3, the V gene TRBV5-8; 9 nucleotides align to TRBD2. Germline CDR1 reads SGHTS; CDR2 reads YDEGEE. The CDR3 is made up of 15 amino acids. Trimming removed 3 bases from V and 2 bases from J; junction bases left unmatched: 4. This chain's CDR3 is CASSSLAGATDTQYF. The CDR3 bases are TGTGCCAGCAGCTCCTTAGCGGGGGCCACAGATACGCAGTATTTT.

In nucleotides, the CDR3 is TGTGCCAGCCTACCTTCAAGGGAAGGGGGAGCTTTCTTT. Residues: CASLPSREGGAFF. The chain has TRBV2 and TRBJ1-1, with a weak D call TRBD1 (6 bases). The V gene's germline CDR1 is SNHLY and CDR2 FYNNEI. There are 13 residues in the CDR3. With 8 bases removed from V and 10 bases from J, the gap between germline ends came to 20 bases.

This clone was recorded only once. The chain carries TRBV9 and TRBJ1-2, with TRBD1 identical over 12 bases. CDR3 length: 16 residues. Germline-derived CDR1 and CDR2 are SGDLS and YYNGEE. The V segment lost 0 bases and the J segment 8 bases; nucleotides outside the gene matches: 8. The CDR3 DNA sequence: TGTGCCAGCAGCGTAGCTTTTGGGACAGGGGGCGAGGGCTACACCTTC. This sequence encodes CASSVAFGTGGEGYTF.

V usage is TRBV9 and J usage is TRBJ2-7; 14 bases match TRBD2. Germline V CDR1 and CDR2: SGDLS, YYNGEE. V was pared by 0 bases and J by 4 bases, with 3 bases of the junction left unmatched. This CDR3 contains 16 residues. DNA for the CDR3: TGTGCCAGCAGCGTAGCAGGGACTAGCGGGAGTTACGAGCAGTACTTC. This translates into CASSVAGTSGSYEQYF. Combining the CDR3 with reference TRBV9 and TRBJ2-7 gives the whole variable domain DSGVTQTPKHLITATGQRVTLRCSPRSGDLSVYWYQQSLDQGLQFLIQYYNGEERAKGNILERFSAQQFPDLHSELNLSSLELGDSALYFCASSVAGTSGSYEQYFGPGTRLTVT.

The chain joins TRBV2 to TRBJ2-7; D may be TRBD2 (6 bases). In germline, CDR1 is SNHLY, CDR2 FYNNEI. The CDR3 loop spans 15 amino acids. Trimming removed 8 bases from V and 0 bases from J, with 17 bases in between. The CDR3 DNA follows: TGTGCCAGCGGGAGGACCCAAACCCTCTCCTACGAGCAGTACTTC. This translates into CASGRTQTLSYEQYF.

The chain recombines TRBV5-1 with TRBJ2-7; 12 nucleotides match TRBD2. Germline assignment: CDR1 SGHRS and CDR2 YFSETQ. The CDR3 is 15 amino acids. V shed 5 bases and J 7 bases; nucleotides not matched to a gene: 10. The CDR3 here is CASRSGLAGFREQYF. CDR3 DNA sequence: TGCGCCAGCAGATCTGGACTAGCGGGATTTCGGGAGCAGTACTTC.

Regarding this clone: Mismatch with germline at one junction end may stem from a read error. V gene TRBV7-9 combines with J gene TRBJ2-3; D gene uncertain. The V gene's germline CDR1 is SEHNR and CDR2 FQNEAQ (reference sequence). The CDR3 has 11 residues. The CDR3 bases are TGTTCCAGCAGCCCCGGGGATACGCAGTATTTT. Protein: CSSSPGDTQYF.

The chain has TRBV7-8 and TRBJ1-2, with TRBD1 matching 9 bases. The CDR3 runs 14 residues. From germline, CDR1 is SGHVS and CDR2 FQNEAQ. Germline trimming cut 3 bases from V and 7 bases from J; bases unmatched to any gene: 6. For the CDR3, the DNA is TGTGCCAGCAGCTTCCAGGGACAGGGATCTGGCTACACCTTC. Translation gives CASSFQGQGSGYTF.

This chain connects TRBV9 to TRBJ2-5; 10 bases are a match to TRBD1. The CDR3 has 17 residues. Germline V CDR1 and CDR2: SGDLS, YYNGEE. J was trimmed by 1 base and V by 3 bases; bases with no gene match: 9. The CDR3 spells CASSGRWTGGPQETQYF. The DNA of the CDR3 is TGTGCCAGCAGCGGAAGATGGACAGGGGGTCCCCAAGAGACCCAGTACTTC.

This clone was seen a handful of times. CDR3 DNA sequence: TGCGCCAGCACTACTTCTAGGGGGACCGGGGAGCTGTTTTTT. It codes for CASTTSRGTGELFF. The chain combines TRBV5-1 with TRBJ2-2; a weak D match, TRBD1 (6 bases). The CDR3 is 14 residues long. The V gene lost 6 bases and the J gene lost 5 bases, with 14 bases spanning the gap. In germline, CDR1 is SGHRS, CDR2 YFSETQ.

This rearrangement joins TRBV6-1 to TRBJ2-7; 7 positions match TRBD1. The CDR3 runs to 12 residues. From germline, CDR1 is MNHNS and CDR2 SASEGT. The V and J ends lost 6 bases and 6 bases, in that order; junction bases with no gene match: 5. The CDR3 protein is CASRETGREQYF. The CDR3 region has the DNA TGTGCCAGCAGGGAGACAGGGCGCGAGCAGTACTTC.

The V call is TRBV10-2, the J call TRBJ2-7; the match to TRBD2 covers 12 bases. The CDR3 has 16 amino acids. CDR1 is WSHSY and CDR2 is SAAADI in the germline V gene. Trimming at V came to 2 bases and at J to 6 bases, leaving 8 bases not matched to a gene. The chain's CDR3 is CASSEARLAGAGEQYF. The CDR3 nucleotides read TGCGCCAGCAGTGAGGCCCGACTAGCGGGAGCTGGCGAGCAGTACTTC.

The chain uses TRBV19 and TRBJ2-7, with 15 bases that match TRBD2. From germline, CDR1 is LNHDA and CDR2 SQIVND (reference sequence). The V segment lost 5 bases and the J segment 4 bases; nucleotides outside the gene matches: 6. The CDR3 runs to 16 residues. Written as DNA, the CDR3 is TGTGCCAGTAGTGAAACCGGGACTAGCGGGAGGTACGAGCAGTACTTC. It codes for CASSETGTSGRYEQYF.

The V and J genes are TRBV7-3 and TRBJ2-3, with 8 bases aligning to TRBD2. V dropped 5 bases and J dropped 0; count of bases not matched to a gene: 10. This CDR3 comprises 17 residues. Germline assignment: CDR1 SGHTA and CDR2 FQGTGA. CDR3 sequence: CASSEKGAGESTDTQYF. The CDR3 region has the DNA TGTGCCAGCAGCGAAAAAGGAGCGGGAGAGAGCACAGATACGCAGTATTTT.

The V call is TRBV7-9, the J call TRBJ1-2; maybe TRBD1 (5 bases). Trimming cost V 4 bases and J 6 bases, with 15 bases left between them. The CDR3 loop spans 14 amino acids. Germline CDR1 SEHNR, CDR2 FQNEAQ (reference sequence). In nucleotides, the CDR3 is TGTGCCAGCAGCTCCGTGACAGAGGCAGATGGCTACACCTTC. This gives the protein CASSSVTEADGYTF. The variable domain in full, completed from reference TRBV7-9 and TRBJ1-2, reads DTGVSQNPRHKITKRGQNVTFRCDPISEHNRLYWYRQTLGQGPEFLTYFQNEAQLEKSRLLSDRFSAERPKGSFSTLEIQRTEQGDSAMYLCASSSVTEADGYTFGSGTRLTVV.

The J gene is TRBJ1-1, the V gene TRBV6-5; 7 nucleotides align to TRBD1. Per germline, CDR1 MNHEY and CDR2 SVGAGI. V trimming: 4 bases; J trimming: 3 bases; junction bases outside the gene matches: 8. This CDR3 region has 15 residues. The CDR3 reads CASSLQQGFDTEAFF. The CDR3 DNA follows: TGTGCCAGCAGTTTACAACAGGGGTTCGACACTGAAGCTTTCTTT.